What follows describes a single T cell receptor (beta chain). Its antigen is unidentified. The V and J ends lost 7 bases and 11 bases respectively, with 18 bases between them. Germline V gene sequence: CDR1 SGHNT, CDR2 YYREEE (reference sequence). The CDR3 consists of 12 residues. TCRdb re-analysed the 5' RACE reads in MiXCR, keeping a single row per CDR3 protein. The data show about 560,000 distinct CDR3 sequences, 17% seen once. The record originates from a study of T-cell memory formation after mild COVID-19. Regarding the study as a whole: Later expanders leaned toward CD4+, whereas clones contracting from day 15 to 85 were balanced CD4/CD8.

The receptor comes from an adult woman who had mild COVID-19 (a few samples of this study predate the infection). Cell type and time point are not known. Specimen: PBMCs or a T cell subset sorted from them (not recorded which). The rearrangement uses TRBV5-4 and TRBJ1-1; D gene unclear. CDR3 amino acids: CASGPPDLAAFF. DNA of the CDR3: TGTGCCAGCGGCCCACCTGACCTAGCGGCTTTCTTT.